This T cell receptor (beta chain) was obtained from a study of blood T cell repertoires in COVID-19. Study context: Whether acute or convalescent, the COVID-19 samples came from the United States, Italy and Spain.

Of note for this clone: Additional DNA sequences in this sample encode the identical CDR3.

The Seattle patients joined while their infection was active and were tracked longitudinally afterward. Under the authors' procedure: Amplification from reference gene primers served as the basis for estimated nucleated cell counts. Here immunoSEQ multiplex PCR was the method, and the copy in TCRdb shows in-frame clones only, minus some. D and trimming were read from the DNA, whereas the V and J calls and clone size are those reported in that table. The sample has 300,000 to 400,000 clones; approximately 90% are singletons. This TCR was sampled from a man under 40 with COVID-19, enrolled during active disease. Sequenced input: peripheral blood.

CDR3 sequence reads: CASSPANYGYTF. CDR3 in DNA: TGTGCCAGCAGTCCAGCTAACTATGGCTACACCTTC. V and J are TRBV12-3 or TRBV12-4 and TRBJ1-2, with D hard to call. Trimming removed 5 bases from V and 0 bases from J, with 4 bases in between. CDR3 length: 12 amino acids.